This record covers a single T cell receptor beta chain. Authors' methods: Reference gene primers were amplified, and this amplification served to estimate nucleated cell counts. Produced via immunoSEQ multiplex PCR; TCRdb's table is partial and in-frame only. V and J calls and clone size come straight from that table; D and trimming were deduced from the DNA. The sample lists fewer than 120,000 clones, nearly 90% occurring once. These data are taken from a study of blood T cell repertoires in COVID-19. On the study more broadly: Acute and convalescent COVID-19 specimens originated in the United States, Italy and Spain. Sample material is recorded as cDNA or gDNA derived from T cells, B-cell-depleted T cells, or PBMCs.

V was pared by 0 bases and J by 4 bases, with 10 bases between. The CDR3 loop spans 14 amino acids. CDR1 is SGHNT, CDR2 YYREEE, per germline (reference sequence). Sequencing was done on a sample of peripheral blood. The source is a human donor in a cohort sampled during active COVID-19. The V call is TRBV5-4, the J call TRBJ1-1; D is perhaps TRBD1 (6 bases). CDR3 region: CASSLVQGTTEAFF. CDR3 DNA sequence: TGTGCCAGCAGCTTGGTCCAGGGGACCACTGAAGCTTTCTTT.